Presented here are 16 T cell receptor beta chains from one specimen sequenced in a study of metastatic and nonmetastatic thyroid tumors (dated by TCRdb to about 2020). Library preparation employed PCR. The run used an Illumina HiSeq 4000. The public sequencing data were trimmed at Q25 with fastp and processed into clonotypes with MiXCR by TCRdb, which kept only in-frame beta chains. The sample table shows about 33,000 clones, and about 17% are seen once. About 4.6% of the sample is in the top ten clones. Before undergoing thyroid surgery, none of the patients had been given any kind of treatment. The specimen sequenced was blood. Receptors originate from a female donor with papillary thyroid cancer or a benign thyroid nodule (not recorded which). Some clones in this sample may be carry-over from other donors' samples.

This clone was detected a few times. The CDR3 coding sequence is TGCAGTGCTAGGAGTCGCTTGGTCAATCAGCCCCAGCATTTT. This codes for CSARSRLVNQPQHF. V gene TRBV20-1 combines with J gene TRBJ1-5; D unresolved. V was shortened by 3 bases and J by 3 bases, with 12 bases between the two germline ends. The CDR3 runs 14 residues. The germline gives CDR1 DFQATT, CDR2 SNEGSKA (reference sequence).

The chain uses TRBV5-4 and TRBJ2-5; possible D gene TRBD2, 5 bases. The CDR3 has 15 amino acids. Between the trimmed V and J ends, which lost 1 base and 1 base, there was a span of 11 bases. CDR1 and CDR2 from the germline V gene are SGHNT and YYREEE (reference sequence). The CDR3 sequence: CASSLPFGGQETQYF. DNA of the CDR3: TGTGCCAGCAGCTTGCCTTTCGGAGGCCAAGAGACCCAGTACTTC.

In its sample, this clone was seen many times. J is TRBJ2-1 and V is TRBV7-2; no definite D call. The V end lost 3 bases, the J end lost 5 bases, and 14 bases lay between the germline ends. Germline V lookup: CDR1 SGHTA, CDR2 FQGNSA. The CDR3 totals 15 residues. CDR3 DNA: TGTGCCAGCAGCTTGGATTTCTCCCCCGACAATGAGCAGTTCTTC. Translated: CASSLDFSPDNEQFF.

This clone was detected many times. The chain couples TRBV12-3 or TRBV12-4 to TRBJ2-1, with 10 bases matching TRBD2. The CDR3 totals 15 residues. With V trimmed by 3 bases and J by 7 bases, 6 bases remained unmatched. The CDR3 sequence is CASSFSSGGGNEQFF. The CDR3 DNA follows: TGTGCCAGCAGTTTTTCCAGCGGGGGGGGGAATGAGCAGTTCTTC.

Regarding this clone: Compared with germline, one end of the junction differs, possibly owing to a read error. The chain employs TRBV4-2 and TRBJ1-6; tentative D call: TRBD1 (5 bases). CDR3 length: 17 amino acids. Germline CDR1 and CDR2: LGHNA and YNFKEQ. The CDR3 reads CASIQDSPGGGNSPLHF. In nucleotides, the CDR3 is TGTGCCAGCATCCAAGATAGCCCTGGGGGAGGTAATTCACCCCTCCACTTT.

About this clone: A much larger clone lies one base from this, so it may be a read error. V gene TRBV20-1 combines with J gene TRBJ2-4; D is undetermined. The germline CDR1 and CDR2 sequences are DFQATT and SNEGSKA (reference sequence). This CDR3 has 15 residues. The CDR3 DNA follows: TGCAGTGCTGTGAGTGGTGTGGTGGGCAAAAGCATTCAGTACTTC. It is translated as CSAVSGVVGKSIQYF.

This chain uses TRBV28 with TRBJ2-1; D is unresolved. V shed 7 bases and J shed 3 bases, with 16 bases lying between them. Germline CDR1 is MDHEN and CDR2 is SYDVKM. The CDR3 runs to 15 residues. Here the CDR3 DNA reads TGTGCCAGCATTCCCGTGAGCTCCCACTACAATGAGCAGTTCTTC. It specifies CASIPVSSHYNEQFF.

This clone was found many times. This chain uses TRBV20-1 with TRBJ2-5; TRBD1 matches 10 bases. The CDR3 totals 14 residues. Germline V gene sequence: CDR1 DFQATT, CDR2 SNEGSKA (reference sequence). Trimming at V came to 2 bases and at J to 4 bases, leaving 4 bases not matched to a gene. The CDR3 loop reads CSARWTGGIETQYF. CDR3 DNA sequence: TGCAGTGCTAGATGGACAGGGGGAATAGAGACCCAGTACTTC.

This clone was seen repeatedly, ten times or more. J is TRBJ2-5 and V is TRBV20-1, with D maybe TRBD1 (6 bases). The CDR3 consists of 15 residues. V was clipped by 0 bases and J by 3 bases, with 14 bases between them. Looked up from germline, CDR1 is DFQATT and CDR2 is SNEGSKA (reference sequence). CDR3 DNA sequence: TGCAGTGCTAGAGATGGACAGCATACCAAAGAGACCCAGTACTTC. Its protein product is CSARDGQHTKETQYF.

This clone has a count of ten or more. CDR3 loop: CATSGTSGRDNEQFF. As DNA, the CDR3 is TGTGCCACCAGCGGGACTAGCGGGAGGGACAATGAGCAGTTCTTC. V is TRBV24-1 and J is TRBJ2-1; 16 bases align to TRBD2. This CDR3 contains 15 residues. After removal of 7 bases from V and 5 bases from J, the junction contained 1 base not matched to a gene. Germline CDR1 is KGHDR and CDR2 is SFDVKD.

This clone occurred many times. This same CDR3 is encoded by further DNA sequences in the sample. J is TRBJ2-2 and V is TRBV6-5; D ambiguous. V lost 6 bases, J lost 3 bases, and 14 bases lay in between. This CDR3 contains 15 residues. Germline-derived CDR1 and CDR2 are MNHEY and SVGAGI. CDR3 sequence: CASSHSSPYTGELFF. CDR3 in DNA: TGTGCCAGCAGCCACTCCAGTCCTTACACCGGGGAGCTGTTTTTT.

Ten or more counts support this clone. The chain links TRBV20-1 to TRBJ2-7; no firm D call. This CDR3 has 11 amino acids. V dropped 2 bases and J dropped 3 bases, with 5 bases sitting between them. Germline V lookup: CDR1 DFQATT, CDR2 SNEGSKA (reference sequence). CDR3 amino acids: CSARQVYEQYF. DNA for the CDR3: TGCAGTGCTAGACAAGTCTACGAGCAGTACTTC.

The sample holds many counts of this clone. This sequence joins TRBV24-1 and TRBJ2-3, with D possibly matching TRBD2 (6 bases). Trimming pared 5 bases from V and 6 bases from J, leaving 26 bases between. Germline V gene sequence: CDR1 KGHDR, CDR2 SFDVKD. This CDR3 contains 18 residues. The CDR3 sequence is CATSGGRKEGLLEDTQYF. CDR3 nucleotide sequence: TGTGCCACCAGTGGCGGCAGGAAGGAGGGGCTCCTTGAGGATACGCAGTATTTT.

This clone was seen ten or more times. A much more abundant neighbour one base away suggests this may be a read error. V gene TRBV12-3 or TRBV12-4 combines with J gene TRBJ2-1; 7 bases align to TRBD1. This CDR3 has 14 residues. The CDR3 protein is CASTPGQTYDEQFF. The CDR3 coding sequence is TGTGCCAGCACCCCGGGACAGACCTACGATGAGCAGTTCTTC.

As to this clone: One end of the junction fails to match germline, which may point to a read error. This chain uses TRBV6-5 with TRBJ1-3; D is undetermined. The CDR3 loop spans 15 amino acids. CDR1 and CDR2 (germline): MNHEY, SVGAGI. CDR3 coding DNA: TGCGCCAGCAGTTCCCTCGCTAGCTCTGGAAACACCATATATTTT. Protein product: CASSSLASSGNTIYF.

At least ten counts were recorded for this clone. The sample holds other DNA sequences that translate to the same CDR3. The V gene is TRBV20-1, the J gene TRBJ2-7, with 8 bases that match TRBD1. CDR3 length: 13 amino acids. V dropped 5 bases and J dropped 1; count of bases not matched to a gene: 4. Germline V gene lookup returns CDR1 DFQATT and CDR2 SNEGSKA (reference sequence). The CDR3 DNA reads TGCAGTGCTCCGAGGGACAGGTCCTACGAGCAGTACTTC. Translated: CSAPRDRSYEQYF.